Listed here are 12 T cell receptor beta chains from one sample, sequenced in a study of blood T cells in healthy people across ages. A J-beta primer mix and a sample-barcoded 5' primer were used in a second PCR of about 7 to 12 cycles. Using its own MiXCR run on the 5' RACE reads, TCRdb lists one record per CDR3 protein. The profile shows around 1,000,000 distinct CDR3 sequences, about 23% of them singletons. The same data also went into a second study, on T cells of mothers and their children.

Sequenced material: blood. These receptors were taken from a girl aged 2 to 9 in good health.

This clonotype was detected a few times. J is TRBJ2-5 and V is TRBV12-5; 13 bases line up with TRBD2. The junction had 3 bases not matched to a gene; V was cut back by 5 bases and J by 3 bases. Germline V gene data show CDR1 as LGHNT and CDR2 as FRNRAP. The CDR3 covers 15 residues. CDR3 DNA: TGTGCTAGTGGTGCCGGGACTAGCGGGAAAGAGACCCAGTACTTC. It specifies CASGAGTSGKETQYF.

CDR3 bases: TGCAGTGCTAGAGATACGACGTTGGTGGTCATAGATACGCAGTATTTT. Translated: CSARDTTLVVIDTQYF. The chain uses TRBV20-1 and TRBJ2-3, with D unclear. This CDR3 has 16 amino acids. Germline V CDR1 and CDR2: DFQATT, SNEGSKA (reference sequence). Trimming removed 0 bases at V and 5 bases at J, with 18 bases between.

This sequence joins TRBV14 and TRBJ2-5; D unresolved. The end of the DNA is better explained by TRBJ2-7, so the J call may be wrong. The germline CDR1 and CDR2 sequences are SGHDN and FVKESK. This CDR3 spans 12 amino acids. The CDR3 DNA is TGTGCCAGCAGCCACGCCCCATCCGAGCAGTACTTC. Translating gives CASSHAPSEQYF.

The chain employs TRBV5-1 and TRBJ2-1; TRBD1 agrees at 8 bases. The germline V gene has CDR1 SGHRS and CDR2 YFSETQ. The CDR3 loop spans 15 amino acids. The J segment lost 8 bases and the V segment lost 0 bases, leaving 7 bases of the junction unmatched. CDR3 amino acids: CASSLAGTGGDEQFF. The CDR3 DNA sequence: TGCGCCAGCAGCTTGGCCGGGACAGGAGGGGATGAGCAGTTCTTC.

The chain uses TRBV12-5 and TRBJ2-3, with 9 nucleotides matching TRBD1. The V gene's germline CDR1 is LGHNT and CDR2 FRNRAP. CDR3 length: 14 residues. Losses at the gene ends were 6 bases for V and 3 bases for J; bases not matched to a gene: 4. The CDR3 region is CASGPGQGTDTQYF. The CDR3 bases are TGTGCTAGTGGACCGGGACAGGGTACAGATACGCAGTATTTT.

The chain uses TRBV5-1 and TRBJ2-7, with 8 bases aligning to TRBD2. V shed 4 bases and J 5 bases; nucleotides not matched to a gene: 8. The CDR3 has 14 amino acids. Looked up from germline, CDR1 is SGHRS and CDR2 is YFSETQ. In DNA, the CDR3 is TGCGCCAGCAGCCAGCCCGGGACTAGTAACGAGCAGTACTTC. Translated, it gives CASSQPGTSNEQYF.

The gene calls are TRBV29-1 and TRBJ1-2; D gene ambiguous. Trimming took off 1 base at V and 3 bases at J, with 9 bases between the two ends. This CDR3 is 13 amino acids long. CDR1 is SQVTM, CDR2 ANQGSEA, per germline. CDR3 in amino acids: CSVEAGSHYGYTF. In DNA, the CDR3 is TGCAGCGTTGAAGCTGGCTCTCACTATGGCTACACCTTC.

This clonotype was counted a few times. V usage is TRBV7-9 and J usage is TRBJ2-3; 7 bases map to TRBD2. The V segment lost 10 bases and the J segment 6 bases; nucleotides outside the gene matches: 16. Looked up from germline, CDR1 is SEHNR and CDR2 is FQNEAQ (reference sequence). This CDR3 has 15 amino acids. As DNA, the CDR3 is TGTGCCACCGGCAGGGAGGGTGGGCACAAGGATACGCAGTATTTT. Its protein is CATGREGGHKDTQYF.

For this clonotype: The junction does not match germline at one end; this may be a read error. J is TRBJ1-5 and V is TRBV12-3 or TRBV12-4; a possible D gene is TRBD1 (6 bases). The CDR3 is 15 residues long. The CDR3 loop reads CASSLSGGANQSQHF. For the CDR3, the DNA is TGTGCCAGCAGTCTTTCTGGGGGGGCTAATCAGTCCCAGCATTTT.

This clonotype was counted between two and nine times. J is TRBJ2-3 and V is TRBV5-1, with 7 bases matching TRBD1. Germline CDR1 reads SGHRS; CDR2 reads YFSETQ. Trimming removed 8 bases from V and 2 bases from J; junction bases left unmatched: 14. CDR3 length equals 16 residues. The CDR3 region is CASNYPGTADTDTQYF. The CDR3 region has the DNA TGCGCCAGTAATTACCCCGGGACAGCTGACACAGATACGCAGTATTTT.

This clonotype was observed a handful of times. The chain recombines TRBV7-9 with TRBJ2-1; the match to TRBD2 covers 9 bases. V was clipped by 7 bases and J by 4 bases; unmatched bases: 5. The germline V gene has CDR1 SEHNR and CDR2 FQNEAQ (reference sequence). The CDR3 covers 14 residues. The CDR3 loop reads CASNELAGYNEQFF. CDR3 DNA sequence: TGTGCCAGCAACGAGCTAGCGGGGTACAATGAGCAGTTCTTC.

A note on this clonotype: In this CDR3 the conserved last residue, phenylalanine or tryptophan, is missing, so a read error is likely. This CDR3 reads CATSSTGNTEAFL. As DNA, the CDR3 is TGTGCCACCAGCAGCACAGGGAACACTGAAGCTTTCCTT. The J gene is TRBJ1-1, the V gene TRBV15, with TRBD1 as a possible D gene (5 bases). The CDR3 has 13 amino acids. V lost 3 bases and J 1 base, leaving 6 bases between the germline ends. Germline V gives CDR1 LNHNV, CDR2 YYDKDF (reference sequence).